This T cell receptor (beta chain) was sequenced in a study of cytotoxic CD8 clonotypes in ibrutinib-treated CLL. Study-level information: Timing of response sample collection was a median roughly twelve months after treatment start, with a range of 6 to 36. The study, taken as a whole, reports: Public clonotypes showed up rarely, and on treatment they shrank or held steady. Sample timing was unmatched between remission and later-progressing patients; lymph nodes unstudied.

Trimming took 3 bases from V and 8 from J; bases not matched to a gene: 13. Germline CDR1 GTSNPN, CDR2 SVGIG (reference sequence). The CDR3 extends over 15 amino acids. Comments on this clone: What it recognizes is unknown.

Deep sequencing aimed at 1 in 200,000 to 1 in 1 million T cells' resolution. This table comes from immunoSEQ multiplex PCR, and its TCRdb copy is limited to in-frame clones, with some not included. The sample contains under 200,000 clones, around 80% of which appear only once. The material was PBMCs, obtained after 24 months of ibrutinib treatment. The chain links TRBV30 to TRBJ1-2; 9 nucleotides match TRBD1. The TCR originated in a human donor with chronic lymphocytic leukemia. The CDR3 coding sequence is TGTGCCTGGAGCGCCGGAGGGACAGGGATCGGGGGCTACACCTTC. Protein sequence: CAWSAGGTGIGGYTF.